This entry concerns a single T cell receptor (beta chain). What it recognizes is unknown. This sample was included in a study of Ad26.COV2.S vaccination and SARS-CoV-2 variants. Study-level background: Once, or twice with 56 days between doses, Ad26.COV2.S was given intramuscularly. Study-level points and caveats: The study found higher spike-specific TCR breadth in vaccine than placebo recipients. Whether participants received vaccine or placebo, their non-spike TCR breadth was similar.

Trimming left V 0 bases short and J 1 base short, with 4 bases between. The CDR3 runs to 14 residues. CDR1 is LGHNA and CDR2 is YSLEER in the germline V gene. Described treatment: about 20 received Ad26.COV2.S at low or high dose, single or two shots; 5 received placebo; per-sample allocation not given. Vaccine and placebo recipients were sampled on day 63 after the first injection. A Boston adult aged 18-55 years was the donor. Sequencing used immunoSEQ multiplex PCR; TCRdb keeps in-frame clones, though not all of them. The top ten hold 1.5% to 2.5% of the sample, which has more than 300,000 clones, about 86% seen once.

The chain is built from TRBV4-3 and TRBJ1-5; D call uncertain. This TCR was recovered from a person between 18 and 65 years old who received the Ad26.COV2.S COVID-19 vaccine or a placebo. The sample consisted of peripheral blood, taken in a trial of Ad26.COV2.S vaccine versus placebo. Here the CDR3 reads CASSQEISNQPQHF. CDR3 DNA sequence: TGCGCCAGCAGCCAAGAAATCAGCAATCAGCCCCAGCATTTT.